The clone carrying this TCR beta chain came up many times. Antigen: not known. After constant-region reverse-primer amplification, full-length variable regions underwent semi-nested PCR with Nested Universal Primer A. Each CDR3 protein gets one entry after TCRdb re-called the 5' RACE reads with MiXCR. The sample holds more than 9,000 distinct CDR3 sequences; 15% to 20% are singletons and the top ten take 3.8%. The study's findings and limits: Tumor Tregs overlapped most with tumor, then blood, naive CD4+ cells. The TCR gene usage of tumor memory CD4+ T cells clustered together with blood and lymph node memory CD4+ cells and with lymph node naive CD4+ cells. Whole repertoires were not studied in the larger cohort, only one V-J beta rearrangement.

Cells sorted as Tregs were CD4+, CD25+ and CD127-/low. This TCR came from a female donor with breast cancer. Sequenced sample: Tregs sorted from a lymph node.

The CDR3 spells CASSPAQTTDTQYF. For the CDR3, the DNA is TGTGCCAGCTCACCGGCCCAGACCACAGATACGCAGTATTTT. The chain links TRBV18 to TRBJ2-3, with D hard to call. The V end lost 3 bases, the J end lost 2 bases, and 9 bases lay between the germline ends. The CDR3 length is 14 residues. The germline V gene encodes CDR1 KGHSH and CDR2 LQKENI.